This entry lists 5 T cell receptor beta chains sequenced from one sample in a study of shared clonotypes between healthy human individuals. Repertoires were generated with immunoSEQ multiplex PCR, while TCRdb's copy carries only in-frame clones and drops some. The sample contains around 750,000 clones, 74% of which appear only once. Source material: memory CD4+ T cells sorted from blood. Subset indicated: CD45RA-negative fraction. These receptors were collected from a woman under 40 in good health.

A remark on this clone: Other DNA sequences in this sample translate to the same CDR3. V is TRBV5-4 and J is TRBJ2-7; D not resolved. The V end lost 0 bases, the J end lost 2 bases, and 6 bases lay between the germline ends. Germline CDR1 is SGHNT and CDR2 is YYREEE (reference sequence). The CDR3 contains 13 residues. The CDR3 is CASSLAGTYEQYF. The CDR3 region has the DNA TGTGCCAGCAGCTTGGCCGGAACCTACGAGCAGTACTTC. Full variable domain (missing parts from reference TRBV5-4 and TRBJ2-7): ETGVTQSPTHLIKTRGQQVTLRCSSQSGHNTVSWYQQALGQGPQFIFQYYREEENGRGNFPPRFSGLQFPNYSSELNVNALELDDSALYLCASSLAGTYEQYFGPGTRLTVT.

The chain couples TRBV6-5 to TRBJ1-1, with 8 positions matching TRBD1. The germline CDR1 and CDR2 sequences are MNHEY and SVGAGI. J gave up 4 bases and V 5 bases, and 6 bases lay outside the gene matches. This CDR3 is built from 14 residues. CDR3 in amino acids: CASSGQGASTEAFF. CDR3 coding DNA: TGTGCCAGCAGTGGTCAGGGGGCGAGCACTGAAGCTTTCTTT.

This rearrangement joins TRBV7-2 to TRBJ2-4, with TRBD1 as a possible D gene (6 bases). V lost 5 bases and J 6 bases, leaving 14 bases between the germline ends. The CDR3 consists of 14 residues. Germline CDR1 reads SGHTA; CDR2 reads FQGNSA. CDR3 nucleotides: TGTGCCAGCAGCCCCGGACAGACCCGAAACATTCAGTACTTC. Its protein is CASSPGQTRNIQYF.

V and J are TRBV7-9 and TRBJ2-7; either TRBD1 or TRBD2 may supply D (5 bases each). The CDR3 loop spans 12 amino acids. V was clipped by 2 bases and J by 6 bases, with 8 bases between them. Germline V lookup: CDR1 SEHNR, CDR2 FQNEAQ (reference sequence). In DNA form, the CDR3 reads TGTGCCAGCAGCTTATCGAGGGGCGAGCAGTACTTC. It codes for CASSLSRGEQYF.

The rearrangement joins TRBV11-2 to TRBJ2-2, with D perhaps assigned TRBD1 or TRBD2 (5 bases each). Trimming stripped 4 bases from V and 1 base from J, with 13 bases between. CDR1 is SGHAT and CDR2 is FQNNGV in the germline V gene. CDR3 length equals 16 residues. CDR3 protein: CASSSAGTGNTGELFF. The CDR3 DNA reads as TGTGCCAGCAGCTCCGCCGGGACGGGGAACACCGGGGAGCTGTTTTTT.